This record looks at one T cell receptor (beta chain) sequence and its context. The antigen is unknown. This sample is drawn from a study of shared clonotypes between healthy human individuals. Study summary: Three plates each covered CD4 naive and memory; CD8 naive two, CD8 memory one.

CDR3 length: 11 amino acids. The ends were cut back, 10 bases at V and 1 base at J, with 7 bases in the middle. Germline V lookup: CDR1 MDHEN, CDR2 SYDVKM. Regarding the study as a whole: At large depth, rarefaction still showed sorted-subset sequencing to be incomplete.

Generated by immunoSEQ multiplex PCR, the TCRdb table keeps only in-frame clones and is missing some. Counted here are about 610,000 clones, 95% to 98% occurring once; the ten biggest clones make up approximately 0.057%. The authors divided CD4+ cells into CD45RA+ naive and CD45RA-negative memory subsets. The sequenced sample was naive CD4+ T cells sorted from blood. The subset was: CD45RA+ positively selected. This sequence joins TRBV28 and TRBJ1-1; D gene unclear. This receptor was taken from a woman aged 25-40 years in good health. The CDR3 coding sequence is TGTGCCACCTACAGGAACACTGAAGCTTTCTTT. This gives the protein CATYRNTEAFF.